Shown below are 14 T cell receptor beta chains from a single sample sequenced in a study of cytomegalovirus exposure and HLA in healthy donors. Amplification used 60 Vbeta primers and 13 Jbeta primers. The method was immunoSEQ multiplex PCR; TCRdb's version includes in-frame clones alone and lacks a portion of them. Counted here are approximately 210,000 clones, 75% to 80% occurring once; the ten biggest clones make up approximately 1.8%. The sample comprised PBMCs. Every receptor here comes from a male donor in good health and CMV-seronegative.

The chain links TRBV7-8 to TRBJ1-4; 9 nucleotides align to TRBD1. J was trimmed by 8 bases and V by 5 bases; bases with no gene match: 9. This CDR3 contains 15 residues. Germline lookup yields CDR1 SGHVS and CDR2 FQNEAQ. CDR3 coding DNA: TGTGCCAGCAGCGACACGGGACAGGGATCCGAAAAACTGTTTTTT. Amino acid sequence: CASSDTGQGSEKLFF.

The chain has TRBV5-1 and TRBJ1-1; TRBD1 is a possible D gene (5 bases). CDR1 and CDR2 from the germline V gene are SGHRS and YFSETQ. V shed 4 bases and J shed 4 bases, with 20 bases lying between them. This CDR3 has 16 amino acids. The CDR3, as DNA: TGCGCCAGCAGCGGGGGGTCGGCAGGGCGGGGCACTGAAGCTTTCTTT. The encoded protein is CASSGGSAGRGTEAFF.

The chain uses TRBV4-3 and TRBJ2-1; D is possibly TRBD1 (5 bases). This CDR3 is 14 amino acids long. V was pared by 4 bases and J by 8 bases, with 15 bases between. CDR1 is LGHNA, CDR2 YSLEER, per germline. CDR3 sequence reads: CASSRRTKGHEQFF. The CDR3 region has the DNA TGCGCCAGCAGCCGGCGGACAAAGGGGCATGAGCAGTTCTTC.

This rearrangement joins TRBV27 to TRBJ1-6; maybe TRBD1 (5 bases). There are 15 residues in the CDR3. V was cut by 3 bases and J by 6 bases, with 12 bases left in between. CDR1 is MNHEY, CDR2 SMNVEV, per germline (reference sequence). The CDR3 spells CASSFEWQGNSPLHF. The CDR3 DNA reads TGTGCCAGCAGTTTTGAGTGGCAGGGTAATTCACCCCTCCACTTT.

This chain links TRBV25-1 with TRBJ2-7; D uncertain. This CDR3 is built from 15 residues. The germline gives CDR1 MGHDK, CDR2 SYGVNS. V lost 5 bases, J lost 0 bases, and 14 bases lay in between. The CDR3 DNA is TGTGCCAGCAGTCGAAGGCAGGAAAGCTCCTACGAGCAGTACTTC. Translating it yields CASSRRQESSYEQYF.

The table lists this clone with a count of one. The rearrangement links TRBV9 to TRBJ2-7; 11 positions match TRBD2. Trimming cost V 0 bases and J 4 bases; bases outside gene matches: 3. Germline assignment: CDR1 SGDLS and CDR2 YYNGEE. CDR3 length: 15 residues. CDR3 DNA: TGTGCCAGCAGCGTAGAGGCTAGCGGGAGGTACGAGCAGTACTTC. It is translated as CASSVEASGRYEQYF. The full variable domain, its missing parts supplied by reference TRBV9 and TRBJ2-7, is DSGVTQTPKHLITATGQRVTLRCSPRSGDLSVYWYQQSLDQGLQFLIQYYNGEERAKGNILERFSAQQFPDLHSELNLSSLELGDSALYFCASSVEASGRYEQYFGPGTRLTVT.

CDR3 DNA: TGTGCCAGTAGTATTCGGCGGACGAACACCGGGGAGCTGTTTTTT. It translates to CASSIRRTNTGELFF. The rearrangement joins TRBV19 to TRBJ2-2; D is ambiguous. Trimming removed 3 bases from V and 0 bases from J, with 8 bases in between. The CDR3 length is 15 residues. CDR1 and CDR2 from the germline V gene are LNHDA and SQIVND (reference sequence).

The V gene is TRBV19, the J gene TRBJ2-5; D may be TRBD1 (6 bases). Germline V CDR1 and CDR2: LNHDA, SQIVND (reference sequence). The CDR3 extends over 16 amino acids. Trimming cost V 3 bases and J 1 base, with 15 bases left between them. CDR3 DNA: TGTGCCAGTAGTATTATGACTGGACAGTCCCAAGAGACCCAGTACTTC. Its translation is CASSIMTGQSQETQYF. The complete variable domain, with remaining parts taken from reference TRBV19 and TRBJ2-5, reads DGGITQSPKYLFRKEGQNVTLSCEQNLNHDAMYWYRQDPGQGLRLIYYSQIVNDFQKGDIAEGYSVSREKKESFPLTVTSAQKNPTAFYLCASSIMTGQSQETQYFGPGTRLLVL.

The J gene is TRBJ2-1, the V gene TRBV19; 11 bases align to TRBD2. This CDR3 region has 16 residues. Germline V lookup: CDR1 LNHDA, CDR2 SQIVND (reference sequence). The junction had 5 bases not matched to a gene; V was cut back by 5 bases and J by 2 bases. The CDR3 DNA follows: TGTGCCAGTAGTCGACTAGCGGGACCGACCTACAATGAGCAGTTCTTC. Translated, it gives CASSRLAGPTYNEQFF. The whole variable domain, remainder taken from reference TRBV19 and TRBJ2-1, is DGGITQSPKYLFRKEGQNVTLSCEQNLNHDAMYWYRQDPGQGLRLIYYSQIVNDFQKGDIAEGYSVSREKKESFPLTVTSAQKNPTAFYLCASSRLAGPTYNEQFFGPGTRLTVL.

The J gene is TRBJ2-1, the V gene TRBV2; possible D gene TRBD2, 7 bases. The V gene's germline CDR1 is SNHLY and CDR2 FYNNEI. This CDR3 contains 16 residues. Trimming removed 3 bases from V and 0 bases from J, with 12 bases in between. CDR3 amino acids: CASSEGGGPSYNEQFF. The CDR3 bases are TGTGCCAGCAGTGAGGGCGGGGGCCCCTCCTACAATGAGCAGTTCTTC.

The chain couples TRBV7-8 to TRBJ1-1; D unresolved. V gave up 0 bases and J gave up 0 bases, with 8 bases separating them. The CDR3 runs to 15 residues. Per germline, CDR1 SGHVS and CDR2 FQNEAQ. The DNA of the CDR3 is TGTGCCAGCAGCTTAGCGCACGAGATGAACACTGAAGCTTTCTTT. It specifies CASSLAHEMNTEAFF.

A few counts support this clone. The chain recombines TRBV5-1 with TRBJ2-7, with D unclear. The CDR3 runs to 11 residues. Germline V gene lookup returns CDR1 SGHRS and CDR2 YFSETQ. V lost 3 bases and J lost 2, with 3 bases in between. CDR3 nucleotide sequence: TGCGCCAGCAGCTCGGCCTACGAGCAGTACTTC. Its translation is CASSSAYEQYF. The whole variable domain, filled in from reference TRBV5-1 and TRBJ2-7, reads KAGVTQTPRYLIKTRGQQVTLSCSPISGHRSVSWYQQTPGQGLQFLFEYFSETQRNKGNFPGRFSGRQFSNSRSEMNVSTLELGDSALYLCASSSAYEQYFGPGTRLTVT.

This clone was recorded a few times. The chain employs TRBV28 and TRBJ1-5; weak D call: TRBD1 (5 bases). The CDR3 contains 15 residues. Germline V gene sequence: CDR1 MDHEN, CDR2 SYDVKM. V dropped 5 bases and J dropped 6 bases, with 17 bases sitting between them. The CDR3: CASSPAQGRRQPQHF. The CDR3 nucleotides are TGTGCCAGCAGTCCTGCTCAGGGTAGGCGTCAGCCCCAGCATTTT.

This chain links TRBV4-3 with TRBJ2-3; TRBD1 matches 7 bases. CDR1 is LGHNA and CDR2 is YSLEER in the germline V gene. The CDR3 has 15 residues. V lost 0 bases to trimming and J lost 7 bases; unmatched junction nucleotides: 7. CDR3 sequence: CASSQEEQGRNTQYF. Here the CDR3 DNA reads TGCGCCAGCAGCCAAGAAGAACAGGGGCGAAATACGCAGTATTTT.